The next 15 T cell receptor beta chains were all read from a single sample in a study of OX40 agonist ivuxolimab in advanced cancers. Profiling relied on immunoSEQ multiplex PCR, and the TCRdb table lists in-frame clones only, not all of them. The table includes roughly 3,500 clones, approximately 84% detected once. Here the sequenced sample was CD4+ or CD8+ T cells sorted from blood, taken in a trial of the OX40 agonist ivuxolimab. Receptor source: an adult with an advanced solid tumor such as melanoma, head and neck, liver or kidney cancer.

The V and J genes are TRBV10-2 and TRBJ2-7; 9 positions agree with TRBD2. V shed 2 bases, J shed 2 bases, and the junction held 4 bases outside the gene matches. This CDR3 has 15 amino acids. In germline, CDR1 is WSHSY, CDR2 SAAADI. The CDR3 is CASSERLAGTYEQYF. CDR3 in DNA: TGCGCCAGCAGTGAGCGTCTAGCGGGGACCTACGAGCAGTACTTC.

CDR3 loop: CASSPRKTGPPYEQYF. In DNA, the CDR3 is TGTGCCAGCAGCCCTAGAAAGACAGGGCCCCCCTACGAGCAGTACTTC. The gene calls are TRBV7-8 and TRBJ2-7; TRBD1 matches 7 bases. Germline CDR1 reads SGHVS; CDR2 reads FQNEAQ. J was trimmed by 2 bases and V by 5 bases; bases with no gene match: 12. This CDR3 has 16 residues.

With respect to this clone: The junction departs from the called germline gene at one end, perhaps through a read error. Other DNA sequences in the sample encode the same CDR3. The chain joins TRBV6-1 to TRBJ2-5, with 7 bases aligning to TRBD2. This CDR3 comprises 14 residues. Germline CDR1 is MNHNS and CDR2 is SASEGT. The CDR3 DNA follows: TGCGCCAGCAGTTGGCGGGAGTTCCAAGAGACCCAGTACTTC. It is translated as CASSWREFQETQYF.

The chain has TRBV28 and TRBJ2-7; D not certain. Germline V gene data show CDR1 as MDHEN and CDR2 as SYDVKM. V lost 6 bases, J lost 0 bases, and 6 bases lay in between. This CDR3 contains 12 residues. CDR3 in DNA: TGTGCCAGCAGCCCGAGCTCCTACGAGCAGTACTTC. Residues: CASSPSSYEQYF. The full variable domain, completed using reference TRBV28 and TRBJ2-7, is DVKVTQSSRYLVKRTGEKVFLECVQDMDHENMFWYRQDPGLGLRLIYFSYDVKMKEKGDIPEGYSVSREKKERFSLILESASTNQTSMYLCASSPSSYEQYFGPGTRLTVT.

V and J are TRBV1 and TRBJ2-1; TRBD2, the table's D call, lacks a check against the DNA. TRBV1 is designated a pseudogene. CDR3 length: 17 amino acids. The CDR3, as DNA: TGCACCAGCAGCTTTGGGACTAGCGGGAGTCCCTACAATGAGCAGTTCTTC. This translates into CTSSFGTSGSPYNEQFF.

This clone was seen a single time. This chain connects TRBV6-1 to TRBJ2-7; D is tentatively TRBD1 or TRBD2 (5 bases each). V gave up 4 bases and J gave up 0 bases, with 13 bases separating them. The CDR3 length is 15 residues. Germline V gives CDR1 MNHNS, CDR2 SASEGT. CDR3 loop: CASSVTGTASYEQYF. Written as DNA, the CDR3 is TGTGCCAGCAGTGTAACGGGGACGGCCTCCTACGAGCAGTACTTC.

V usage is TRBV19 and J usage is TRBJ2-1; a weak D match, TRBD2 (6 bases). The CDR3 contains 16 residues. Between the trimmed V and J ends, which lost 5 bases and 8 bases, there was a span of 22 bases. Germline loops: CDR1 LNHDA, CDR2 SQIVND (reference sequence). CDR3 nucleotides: TGTGCCAGTAGTTCAACCCCGGGAGAAGGGAGCGATGAGCAGTTCTTC. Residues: CASSSTPGEGSDEQFF.

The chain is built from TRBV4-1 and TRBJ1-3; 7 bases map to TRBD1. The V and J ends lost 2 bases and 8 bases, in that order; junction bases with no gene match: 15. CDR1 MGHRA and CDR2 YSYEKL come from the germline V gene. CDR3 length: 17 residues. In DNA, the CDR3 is TGCGCCAGCAGCCAAACCGTAACTGACAGGGTCGGGGACACCATATATTTT. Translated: CASSQTVTDRVGDTIYF.

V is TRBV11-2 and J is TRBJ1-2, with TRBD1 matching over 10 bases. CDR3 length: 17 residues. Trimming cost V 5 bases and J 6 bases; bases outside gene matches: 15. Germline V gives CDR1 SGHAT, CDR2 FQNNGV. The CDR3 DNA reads TGTGCCAGCAGCCTCGAGGGGACAGGGGTGCCTCGGGATGGCTACACCTTC. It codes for CASSLEGTGVPRDGYTF.

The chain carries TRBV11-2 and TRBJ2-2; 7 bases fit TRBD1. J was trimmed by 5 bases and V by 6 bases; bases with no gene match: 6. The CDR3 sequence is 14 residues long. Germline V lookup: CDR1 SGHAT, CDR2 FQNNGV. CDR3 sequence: CASRRTGWTGELFF. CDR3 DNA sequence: TGTGCCAGCAGGCGGACAGGTTGGACCGGGGAGCTGTTTTTT.

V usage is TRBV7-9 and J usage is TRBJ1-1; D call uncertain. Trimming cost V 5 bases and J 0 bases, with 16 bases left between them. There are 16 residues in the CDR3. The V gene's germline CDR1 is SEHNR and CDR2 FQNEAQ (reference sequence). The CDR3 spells CASSQRGPNLNTEAFF. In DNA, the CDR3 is TGTGCCAGCAGCCAAAGAGGGCCGAATTTGAACACTGAAGCTTTCTTT.

The CDR3: CASVNGVGATGELFF. CDR3 sequence (DNA): TGTGCCAGCGTCAATGGGGTAGGGGCCACCGGGGAGCTGTTTTTT. The chain combines TRBV6-6 with TRBJ2-2, with D possibly matching TRBD1 (5 bases). Germline CDR1 and CDR2: MNHNY and SVGAGI (reference sequence). Trimming took 8 bases from V and 4 from J, leaving 17 bases between them. The CDR3 spans 15 residues.

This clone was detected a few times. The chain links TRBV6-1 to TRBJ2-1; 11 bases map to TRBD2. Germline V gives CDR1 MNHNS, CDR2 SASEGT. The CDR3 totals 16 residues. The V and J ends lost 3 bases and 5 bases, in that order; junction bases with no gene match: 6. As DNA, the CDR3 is TGTGCCAGCAGTGATTTTAGCGGGAGGGCCAACAATGAGCAGTTCTTC. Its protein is CASSDFSGRANNEQFF.

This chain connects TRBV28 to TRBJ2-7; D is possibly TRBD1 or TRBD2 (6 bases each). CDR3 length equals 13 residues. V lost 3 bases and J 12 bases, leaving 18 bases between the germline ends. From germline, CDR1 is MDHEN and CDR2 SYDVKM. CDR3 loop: CASSLRRDIVPYF. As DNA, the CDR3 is TGTGCCAGCAGTTTGCGGCGGGACATCGTACCGTACTTC.

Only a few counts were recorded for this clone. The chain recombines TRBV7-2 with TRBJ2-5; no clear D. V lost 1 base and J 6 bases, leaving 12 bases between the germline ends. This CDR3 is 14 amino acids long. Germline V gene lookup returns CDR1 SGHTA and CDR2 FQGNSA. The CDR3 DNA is TGTGCCAGCAGCTTAGATTCCGGGTTTAAGACCCAGTACTTC. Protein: CASSLDSGFKTQYF.